The clone carrying this TCR beta chain was observed at least ten times. Its antigen is unidentified. The CDR3 runs to 12 residues. Germline V lookup: CDR1 LGHDT, CDR2 YNNKEL (reference sequence). V lost 9 bases and J 1 base, leaving 9 bases between the germline ends. This record belongs to a study of human T cells and chemical hapten exposure. Background on the study: The study sensitized with 2% DPC on a roughly 2 cm by roughly 2 cm patch of upper inner arm skin. Whole-study findings and limits: Donor immune responses may differ from healthy people's, since all donors had alopecia.

TCRdb redid the calling of the RACE reads with MiXCR, one entry per CDR3 protein. Among under 45,000 distinct CDR3 sequences listed, approximately 10% were seen once. Time point defined: pre-sensitization, week 0. As for treatment: therapeutic diphenylcyclopropenone sensitization with weekly scalp DPC. The study extracted total RNA from unfractionated whole blood. The material was whole blood, obtained in connection with sensitization to the hapten diphenylcyclopropenone (DPC). V usage is TRBV3-1 and J usage is TRBJ1-1, with D possibly being TRBD1 (5 bases). The origin of this receptor is a man aged 45-60 years with alopecia areata. Some clones in this sample may be carry-over from other donors' samples. The CDR3 sequence is CASGTQNTEAFF. Here the CDR3 DNA reads TGTGCCAGTGGGACGCAGAACACTGAAGCTTTCTTT.